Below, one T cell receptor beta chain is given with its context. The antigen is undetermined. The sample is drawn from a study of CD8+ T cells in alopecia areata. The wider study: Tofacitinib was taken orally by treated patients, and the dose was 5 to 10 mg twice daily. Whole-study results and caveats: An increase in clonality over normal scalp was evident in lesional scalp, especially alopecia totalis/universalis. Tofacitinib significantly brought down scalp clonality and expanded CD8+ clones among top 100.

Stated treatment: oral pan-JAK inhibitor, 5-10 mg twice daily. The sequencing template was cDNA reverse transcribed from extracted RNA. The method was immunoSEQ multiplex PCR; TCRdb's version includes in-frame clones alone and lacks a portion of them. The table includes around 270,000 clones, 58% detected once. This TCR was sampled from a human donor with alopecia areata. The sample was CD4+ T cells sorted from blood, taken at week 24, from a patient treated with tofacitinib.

The CDR3, as DNA: TGCGCCAGCAGCAATACAGGGGGCAGGACTGAAGCTTTCTTT. This gives the protein CASSNTGGRTEAFF. The V call is TRBV5-1, the J call TRBJ1-1; 9 bases agree with TRBD1. J was trimmed by 5 bases and V by 4 bases; bases with no gene match: 6. The V gene's germline CDR1 is SGHRS and CDR2 YFSETQ. The CDR3 is made up of 14 amino acids. The whole variable domain, filled in from reference TRBV5-1 and TRBJ1-1, reads KAGVTQTPRYLIKTRGQQVTLSCSPISGHRSVSWYQQTPGQGLQFLFEYFSETQRNKGNFPGRFSGRQFSNSRSEMNVSTLELGDSALYLCASSNTGGRTEAFFGQGTRLTVV.